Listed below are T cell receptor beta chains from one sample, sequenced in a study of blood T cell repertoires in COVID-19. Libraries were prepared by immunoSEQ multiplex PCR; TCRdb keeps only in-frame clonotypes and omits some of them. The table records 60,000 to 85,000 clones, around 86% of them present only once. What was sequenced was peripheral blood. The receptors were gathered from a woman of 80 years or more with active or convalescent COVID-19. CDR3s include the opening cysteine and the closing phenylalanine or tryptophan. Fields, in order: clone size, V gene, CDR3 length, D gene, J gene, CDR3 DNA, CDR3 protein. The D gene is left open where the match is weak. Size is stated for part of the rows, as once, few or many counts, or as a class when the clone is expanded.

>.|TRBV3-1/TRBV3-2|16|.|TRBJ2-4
TGTGCCAGCAGCCAAGAAGACAACAGGGAGGGGAACATTCAGTACTTC
CASSQEDNREGNIQYF
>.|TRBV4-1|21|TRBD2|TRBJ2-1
TGCGCCAGCAGCCAAGTACTGGGTCTAAGCGGGGGGGCCTATGTTTACAATGAGCAGTTCTTC
CASSQVLGLSGGAYVYNEQFF
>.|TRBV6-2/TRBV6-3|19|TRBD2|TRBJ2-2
TGTGCCAGCAGTTACATATTGCGGGGGGGCCACGTCGACACCGGGGAGCTGTTTTTT
CASSYILRGGHVDTGELFF
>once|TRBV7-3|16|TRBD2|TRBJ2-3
TGTGCCAGCAGCCCCCTTCAGCGGGGGGGCGCAGATACGCAGTATTTT
CASSPLQRGGADTQYF
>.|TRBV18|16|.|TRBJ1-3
TGTGCCAGCTCACCAACAGGGTCGAGCTCTGGAAACACCATATATTTT
CASSPTGSSSGNTIYF
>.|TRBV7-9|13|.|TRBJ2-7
TGTGCCAGCACCAACGTGGAGGGTTTCGAGCAGTACTTC
CASTNVEGFEQYF
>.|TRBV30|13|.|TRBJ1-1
TGTGCCTGGATGAACTTTCAGAACACTGAAGCTTTCTTT
CAWMNFQNTEAFF
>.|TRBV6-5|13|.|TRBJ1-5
TGTGCCAGCAGTTACGACAGTAATCAGCCCCAGCATTTT
CASSYDSNQPQHF
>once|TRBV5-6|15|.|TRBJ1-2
TGTGCCAGCAGCCAGATCCTCTCCCAGATTAATGGCTACACCTTC
CASSQILSQINGYTF
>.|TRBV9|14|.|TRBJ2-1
TGTGCCAGCAGCGTAGGGGGACATTACAATGAGCAGTTCTTC
CASSVGGHYNEQFF
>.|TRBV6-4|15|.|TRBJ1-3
TGTGCCAGCAGTGCCTCAACAGGGTTTGGAAACACCATATATTTT
CASSASTGFGNTIYF
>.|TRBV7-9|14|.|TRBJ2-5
TGTGCCAGCAGCCCCGCCGACAGGCAAGAGACCCAGTACTTC
CASSPADRQETQYF
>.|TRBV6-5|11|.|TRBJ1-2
TGTGCCAGCGCCGGGGTTATCGGCTACACCTTC
CASAGVIGYTF
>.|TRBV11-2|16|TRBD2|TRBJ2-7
TGTGCCAGCCAAGACCTCCGCGGGGGGGCTCACCACGAGCAGTACTTC
CASQDLRGGAHHEQYF
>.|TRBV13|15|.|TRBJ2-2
TGTGCCAGCAGCTTAGATCAGGTTTACACCGGGGAGCTGTTTTTT
CASSLDQVYTGELFF
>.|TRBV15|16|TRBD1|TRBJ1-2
TGTGCCACCAGCAGAGAAAAGGGACAGGGGCTCTATGGCTACACCTTC
CATSREKGQGLYGYTF
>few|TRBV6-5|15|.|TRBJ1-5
TGTGCCAGCAGTTATTCCAGGGAGGGGAATCAGCCCCAGCATTTT
CASSYSREGNQPQHF
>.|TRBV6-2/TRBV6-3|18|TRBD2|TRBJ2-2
TGTGCCAGCAGTAACTCGGGTCCTAGCGGGGGAATTGCCGGGGAGCTGTTTTTT
CASSNSGPSGGIAGELFF
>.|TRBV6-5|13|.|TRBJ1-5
TGTGCCAGCAGCTCCAGGGACAATCAGCCCCAGCATTTT
CASSSRDNQPQHF
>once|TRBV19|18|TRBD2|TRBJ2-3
TGTGCCAGTAGTATGACTAGCGGGGGCCGCCTAAACACAGATACGCAGTATTTT
CASSMTSGGRLNTDTQYF
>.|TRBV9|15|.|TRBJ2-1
TGTGCCAGCAGCCCATTGGGGAGCTCCTACAATGAGCAGTTCTTC
CASSPLGSSYNEQFF
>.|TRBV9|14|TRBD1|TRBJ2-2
TGTGCCAGCAGCCTGACAGGGGTCACCGGGGAGCTGTTTTTT
CASSLTGVTGELFF
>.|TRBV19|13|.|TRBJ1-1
TGTGCCAGTAGTATACTCGAGGGCACTGAAGCTTTCTTT
CASSILEGTEAFF
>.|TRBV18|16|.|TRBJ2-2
TGTGCCAGCTCAACCGGGACAAATCGGAACACCGGGGAGCTGTTTTTT
CASSTGTNRNTGELFF
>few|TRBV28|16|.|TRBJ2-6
TGTGCCACCGATCAGGTTGCAGGGCATGGGGCCAACGTCCTGACTTTC
CATDQVAGHGANVLTF
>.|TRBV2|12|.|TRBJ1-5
TGTGCCAGCGGCGGGGTGAATCAGCCCCAGCATTTT
CASGGVNQPQHF
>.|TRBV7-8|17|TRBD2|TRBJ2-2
TGTGCCAGCAATCTGTTAGCGGGGGGGCTTGACACCGGGGAGCTGTTTTTT
CASNLLAGGLDTGELFF
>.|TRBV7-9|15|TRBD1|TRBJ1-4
TGTGCCAGCAGCTTAGGACAGGGCTATAATGAAAAACTGTTTTTT
CASSLGQGYNEKLFF